The clone carrying this TCR beta chain was detected many times. Its cognate antigen is unknown. This specimen comes from a study of Graves' ophthalmopathy and Graves' hyperthyroidism. CDR1 and CDR2 (germline): MNHEY, SMNVEV (reference sequence). Trimming stripped 5 bases from V and 4 bases from J, with 27 bases between. The CDR3 loop spans 18 amino acids. Pregnant or lactating patients and those with other autoimmune diseases or uncontrolled infections were excluded. RNA served as the template for amplifying TCR beta CDR3 regions. Investigators did first-round RT-PCR with HTBI primers, then second-round multiplex PCR. TCRdb itself ran the multiplex PCR reads through MiXCR, one entry per CDR3 protein. The data hold under 350,000 distinct CDR3 sequences, with 17% observed a single time. Study-wide points: Most expanded clonotypes in thyroid above 0.001 frequency also showed up in blood.

The V and J genes are TRBV27 and TRBJ2-7; tentative D call: TRBD2 (6 bases). Source material: peripheral blood. This receptor was taken from an adult man with Graves' ophthalmopathy. CDR3 amino acids: CASSKEGRVGGTIYEQYF. CDR3 coding DNA: TGTGCCAGCAGTAAGGAGGGACGCGTTGGGGGAACAATTTACGAGCAGTACTTC.